The next 23 T cell receptor beta chains were all read from a single sample in a study of chemoradiotherapy in HPV16-positive cancers. TCRdb's copy holds only in-frame clones and misses some; the assay was immunoSEQ multiplex PCR. The sample consists of nearly 35,000 clones, around 92% of them appearing once. The source was blood, collected from a patient who underwent chemoradiotherapy. These TCRs come from a human donor with HPV-associated anogenital cancer.

This chain connects TRBV19 to TRBJ1-4, with a weak D call TRBD1 (6 bases). Germline V gives CDR1 LNHDA, CDR2 SQIVND (reference sequence). The CDR3 loop spans 13 amino acids. V gave up 8 bases and J gave up 8 bases, with 15 bases separating them. Written as DNA, the CDR3 is TGTGCCAGTGTTAGGACAGTTGGGGAAAAACTGTTTTTT. Translation gives CASVRTVGEKLFF.

The chain combines TRBV5-4 with TRBJ1-1; 10 bases agree with TRBD1. CDR3 length equals 14 residues. The germline V gene has CDR1 SGHNT and CDR2 YYREEE (reference sequence). V dropped 3 bases and J dropped 6; count of bases not matched to a gene: 5. In DNA form, the CDR3 reads TGTGCCAGCAGCTACGACAGGGGGCTGGCTGAAGCTTTCTTT. Protein sequence: CASSYDRGLAEAFF.

This chain uses TRBV10-2 with TRBJ2-5; 10 nucleotides agree with TRBD1. V gave up 4 bases and J gave up 9 bases; unmatched junction bases: 5. The CDR3 covers 13 residues. Germline V gene lookup returns CDR1 WSHSY and CDR2 SAAADI. In nucleotides, the CDR3 is TGCGCCAGCAGTGGGACAGGGGGGATGTCCCAGTACTTC. It yields the protein CASSGTGGMSQYF.

The DNA for the CDR3 is TGTGCCAGCAGAATTCCCGCCTCCTACGAGCAGTACTTC. Translating it yields CASRIPASYEQYF. The J gene is TRBJ2-7, the V gene TRBV6-6; D is unresolved. The V end was cut by 6 bases, the J end by 0 bases, with 9 bases between. The CDR3 has 13 amino acids. The germline CDR1 and CDR2 sequences are MNHNY and SVGAGI (reference sequence).

The genes are TRBV7-2 and TRBJ2-7, with 10 nucleotides matching TRBD1. Germline values: CDR1 SGHTA, CDR2 FQGNSA. V trimming: 6 bases; J trimming: 4 bases; junction bases outside the gene matches: 3. The CDR3 runs to 13 residues. This chain's CDR3 is CASRSGQGYEQYF. DNA for the CDR3: TGTGCCAGCAGATCGGGACAGGGGTACGAGCAGTACTTC. The full variable domain, rest sourced from reference TRBV7-2 and TRBJ2-7, is GAGVSQSPSNKVTEKGKDVELRCDPISGHTALYWYRQSLGQGLEFLIYFQGNSAPDKSGLPSDRFSAERTGGSVSTLTIQRTQQEDSAVYLCASRSGQGYEQYFGPGTRLTVT.

The V and J genes are TRBV7-9 and TRBJ1-2; D not resolved. Germline CDR1 is SEHNR and CDR2 is FQNEAQ (reference sequence). CDR3 length: 14 amino acids. The V end was cut by 1 base, the J end by 4 bases, with 10 bases between. As DNA, the CDR3 is TGTGCCAGCAGCTTAGTCCGTGGCTTCTATGGCTACACCTTC. Translating it yields CASSLVRGFYGYTF.

The rearrangement uses TRBV6-5 and TRBJ1-6, with TRBD1 matching 7 bases. Trimming cost V 2 bases and J 9 bases; bases outside gene matches: 7. Germline V gene data show CDR1 as MNHEY and CDR2 as SVGAGI. This CDR3 spans 15 amino acids. This CDR3 is CASSYHRQGPSPLHF. The CDR3 DNA reads as TGTGCCAGCAGTTACCATCGACAGGGCCCTTCACCCCTCCACTTT.

The CDR3 nucleotides are TGTGCCAGCAGCCCTTTCGGAACTTGGGTGAACACTGAAGCTTTCTTT. As protein: CASSPFGTWVNTEAFF. This rearrangement joins TRBV14 to TRBJ1-1; D gene unclear. CDR3 size: 16 residues. The V gene lost 4 bases and the J gene lost 0 bases, with 15 bases spanning the gap. The germline gives CDR1 SGHDN, CDR2 FVKESK.

The chain uses TRBV2 and TRBJ2-7, with TRBD2 matching 7 bases. This CDR3 is built from 13 residues. The V and J ends lost 10 bases and 3 bases, in that order; junction bases with no gene match: 9. Per the germline V gene, CDR1 is SNHLY and CDR2 is FYNNEI. CDR3 coding DNA: TGTGCCACCAAAAGCGGGGATGACTACGAGCAGTACTTC. It specifies CATKSGDDYEQYF.

This chain joins TRBV27 and TRBJ1-2; weak D call: TRBD1 (6 bases). In germline, CDR1 is MNHEY, CDR2 SMNVEV (reference sequence). This CDR3 spans 15 amino acids. V lost 2 bases and J 4 bases, leaving 14 bases between the germline ends. Here the CDR3 reads CASSLSRGARYGYTF. The DNA of the CDR3 is TGTGCCAGCAGTTTAAGCAGGGGCGCTCGCTATGGCTACACCTTC.

This chain connects TRBV18 to TRBJ1-3; D not resolved. Germline V gives CDR1 KGHSH, CDR2 LQKENI. This CDR3 region has 14 residues. Trimming removed 3 bases at V and 0 bases at J, with 6 bases between. The CDR3 sequence: CASSPLDSGNTIYF. CDR3 DNA: TGTGCCAGCTCACCTCTGGACTCTGGAAACACCATATATTTT. The variable domain in full, completed from reference TRBV18 and TRBJ1-3, reads NAGVMQNPRHLVRRRGQEARLRCSPMKGHSHVYWYRQLPEEGLKFMVYLQKENIIDESGMPKERFSAEFPKEGPSILRIQQVVRGDSAAYFCASSPLDSGNTIYFGEGSWLTVV.

The chain employs TRBV5-6 and TRBJ1-5, with D possibly being TRBD1 (6 bases). Trimming shortened V by 0 bases and J by 5 bases, and 9 bases separated the two germline ends. Germline-derived CDR1 and CDR2 are SGHDT and YYEEEE. This CDR3 is 14 amino acids long. Here the CDR3 DNA reads TGTGCCAGCAGCTTGGGACAGGTATATCAGCCCCAGCATTTT. Translating it yields CASSLGQVYQPQHF.

The genes are TRBV7-9 and TRBJ2-2, with unresolved D. The CDR3 contains 15 residues. Germline CDR1 and CDR2: SEHNR and FQNEAQ (reference sequence). The V end lost 5 bases, the J end lost 1 base, and 11 bases lay between the germline ends. The CDR3 spells CASSTSLGNTGELFF. As DNA, the CDR3 is TGTGCCAGCAGCACTTCTTTGGGGAACACCGGGGAGCTGTTTTTT.

The chain uses TRBV11-3 and TRBJ1-3; 7 nucleotides match TRBD1. The CDR3 has 15 amino acids. Trimming at V came to 5 bases and at J to 4 bases, leaving 8 bases not matched to a gene. The germline gives CDR1 SGHNT, CDR2 YENEEA. CDR3 DNA: TGTGCCAGCAGCCCCGGGACAGCCAAAGGAAACACCATATATTTT. It codes for CASSPGTAKGNTIYF. The complete variable domain, with remaining parts taken from reference TRBV11-3 and TRBJ1-3, reads EAGVVQSPRYKIIEKKQPVAFWCNPISGHNTLYWYLQNLGQGPELLIRYENEEAVDDSQLPKDRFSAERLKGVDSTLKIQPAELGDSAVYLCASSPGTAKGNTIYFGEGSWLTVV.

The V call is TRBV5-6, the J call TRBJ2-7, with 7 bases identical to TRBD1. CDR3 length equals 13 residues. Germline CDR1 and CDR2: SGHDT and YYEEEE. Unmatched junction bases numbered 7, after V lost 7 bases and J lost 3 bases. CDR3 coding DNA: TGTGCCAGCCACCGGACAGGCTTCTACGAGCAGTACTTC. This codes for CASHRTGFYEQYF.

CDR3 sequence (DNA): TGCGCCAGCAAGGTGTCGGGGACTAACTATGGCTACACCTTC. It specifies CASKVSGTNYGYTF. The genes are TRBV4-3 and TRBJ1-2; D unclear. Germline CDR1 and CDR2: LGHNA and YSLEER. The length of the CDR3 is 14 residues. V gave up 7 bases and J gave up 0 bases, with 12 bases separating them.

The chain joins TRBV7-2 to TRBJ1-1; D is ambiguous. Germline CDR1 reads SGHTA; CDR2 reads FQGNSA. V lost 1 base and J 0 bases, leaving 12 bases between the germline ends. The CDR3 has 16 amino acids. The chain's CDR3 is CASSLVGGNLNTEAFF. DNA for the CDR3: TGTGCCAGCAGCTTAGTCGGCGGAAACTTGAACACTGAAGCTTTCTTT.

The chain couples TRBV13 to TRBJ1-6; TRBD1 agrees at 7 bases. Germline CDR1 PRHDT, CDR2 FYEKMQ (reference sequence). Trimming took 6 bases from V and 6 from J; bases not matched to a gene: 5. The CDR3 consists of 14 residues. Here the CDR3 DNA reads TGTGCCAGCAGTCGGGGACAGAGTAATTCACCCCTCCACTTT. As protein: CASSRGQSNSPLHF. The full variable domain, rest sourced from reference TRBV13 and TRBJ1-6, is AAGVIQSPRHLIKEKRETATLKCYPIPRHDTVYWYQQGPGQDPQFLISFYEKMQSDKGSIPDRFSAQQFSDYHSELNMSSLELGDSALYFCASSRGQSNSPLHFGNGTRLTVT.

The chain links TRBV9 to TRBJ2-1, with TRBD1 identical over 7 bases. Losses at the gene ends were 2 bases for V and 7 bases for J; bases not matched to a gene: 21. Germline CDR1 and CDR2: SGDLS and YYNGEE. The CDR3 contains 19 residues. The CDR3 DNA is TGTGCCAGCAGCGTGGGGATTCGTCTAGGGGGCGCCGATAATAATGAGCAGTTCTTC. Protein: CASSVGIRLGGADNNEQFF.

The gene calls are TRBV6-1 and TRBJ2-1; maybe TRBD2 (6 bases). Trimming cost V 8 bases and J 4 bases, with 18 bases left between them. Germline V gives CDR1 MNHNS, CDR2 SASEGT. The CDR3 covers 15 residues. The CDR3 sequence is CASRDFPARYNEQFF. The CDR3 DNA sequence: TGTGCCAGCCGGGACTTTCCCGCTCGTTACAATGAGCAGTTCTTC.

The chain links TRBV5-1 to TRBJ2-5; a possible D gene is TRBD1 (6 bases). The V gene's germline CDR1 is SGHRS and CDR2 YFSETQ. This CDR3 is 14 amino acids long. V was shortened by 2 bases and J by 11 bases, with 19 bases between the two germline ends. The CDR3 region has the DNA TGCGCCAGCAGCTTAGCTACAGGGCGTGGGGAGCAGTACTTC. Translating gives CASSLATGRGEQYF.

The V gene is TRBV5-1, the J gene TRBJ2-5, with D unresolved. This CDR3 comprises 14 residues. Trimming took 4 bases from V and 4 from J, leaving 14 bases between them. The germline V gene has CDR1 SGHRS and CDR2 YFSETQ. CDR3 region: CASSTSGFGETQYF. DNA of the CDR3: TGCGCCAGCAGCACCTCTGGGTTCGGAGAGACCCAGTACTTC. Looking up the rest from reference TRBV5-1 and TRBJ2-5 gives the full variable domain: KAGVTQTPRYLIKTRGQQVTLSCSPISGHRSVSWYQQTPGQGLQFLFEYFSETQRNKGNFPGRFSGRQFSNSRSEMNVSTLELGDSALYLCASSTSGFGETQYFGPGTRLLVL.

This rearrangement joins TRBV6-1 to TRBJ2-3, with D unclear. The V end was cut by 3 bases, the J end by 4 bases, with 17 bases between. The CDR3 runs to 16 residues. The germline V gene encodes CDR1 MNHNS and CDR2 SASEGT. The CDR3 region has the DNA TGTGCCAGCAGTGACCCCTCGGCGGCCATATCAGATACGCAGTATTTT. Translating gives CASSDPSAAISDTQYF.